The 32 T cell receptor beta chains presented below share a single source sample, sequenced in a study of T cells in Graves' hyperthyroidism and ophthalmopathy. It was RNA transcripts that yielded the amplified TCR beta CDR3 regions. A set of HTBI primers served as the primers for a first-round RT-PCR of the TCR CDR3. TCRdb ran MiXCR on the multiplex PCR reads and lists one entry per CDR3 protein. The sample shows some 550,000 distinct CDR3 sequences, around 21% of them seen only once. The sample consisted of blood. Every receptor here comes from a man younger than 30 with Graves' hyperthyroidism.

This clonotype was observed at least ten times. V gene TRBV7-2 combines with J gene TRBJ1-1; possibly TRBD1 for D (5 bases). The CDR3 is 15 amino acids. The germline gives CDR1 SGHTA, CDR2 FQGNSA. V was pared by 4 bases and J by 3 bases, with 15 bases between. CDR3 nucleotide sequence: TGTGCCAGCAGCTCCGGGGGGAGGGATGACACTGAAGCTTTCTTT. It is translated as CASSSGGRDDTEAFF.

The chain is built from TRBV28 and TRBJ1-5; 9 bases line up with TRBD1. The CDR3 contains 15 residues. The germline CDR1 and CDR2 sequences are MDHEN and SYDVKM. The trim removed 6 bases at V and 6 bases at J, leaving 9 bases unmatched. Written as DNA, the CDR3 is TGTGCCAGCAGCCAAGTCCCGGGACAGGGTCAGCCCCAGCATTTT. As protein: CASSQVPGQGQPQHF. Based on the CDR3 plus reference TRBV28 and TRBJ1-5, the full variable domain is DVKVTQSSRYLVKRTGEKVFLECVQDMDHENMFWYRQDPGLGLRLIYFSYDVKMKEKGDIPEGYSVSREKKERFSLILESASTNQTSMYLCASSQVPGQGQPQHFGDGTRLSIL.

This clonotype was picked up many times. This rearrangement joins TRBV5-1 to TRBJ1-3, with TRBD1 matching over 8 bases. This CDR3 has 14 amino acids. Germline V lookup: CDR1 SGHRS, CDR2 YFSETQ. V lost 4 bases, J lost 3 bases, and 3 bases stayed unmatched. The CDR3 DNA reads TGCGCCAGCAGCCTGGACAGGGTTGGAAACACCATATATTTT. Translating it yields CASSLDRVGNTIYF.

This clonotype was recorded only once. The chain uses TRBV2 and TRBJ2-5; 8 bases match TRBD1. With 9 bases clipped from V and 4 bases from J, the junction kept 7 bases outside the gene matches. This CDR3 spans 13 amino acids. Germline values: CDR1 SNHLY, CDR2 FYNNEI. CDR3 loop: CARGGTGGETQYF. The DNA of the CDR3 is TGTGCCAGGGGGGGTACAGGGGGAGAGACCCAGTACTTC.

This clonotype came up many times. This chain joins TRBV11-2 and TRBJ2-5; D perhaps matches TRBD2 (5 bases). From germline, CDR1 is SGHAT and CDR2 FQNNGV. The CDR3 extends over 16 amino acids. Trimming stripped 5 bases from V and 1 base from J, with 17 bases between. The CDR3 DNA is TGTGCCAGCAGCCCCTGGGAGCGGACCACCCAAGAGACCCAGTACTTC. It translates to CASSPWERTTQETQYF.

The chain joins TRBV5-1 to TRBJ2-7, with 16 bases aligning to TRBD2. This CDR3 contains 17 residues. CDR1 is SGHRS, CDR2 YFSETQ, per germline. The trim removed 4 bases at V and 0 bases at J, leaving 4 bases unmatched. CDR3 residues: CASSKGLAGGTSYEQYF. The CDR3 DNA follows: TGCGCCAGCAGCAAGGGACTAGCGGGAGGGACCTCCTACGAGCAGTACTTC.

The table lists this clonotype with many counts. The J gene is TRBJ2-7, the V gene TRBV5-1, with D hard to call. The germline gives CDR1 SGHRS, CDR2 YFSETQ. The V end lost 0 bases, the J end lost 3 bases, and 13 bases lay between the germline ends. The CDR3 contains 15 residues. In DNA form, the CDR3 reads TGCGCCAGCAGCTTGGAGGGAAACGTCGGCTACGAGCAGTACTTC. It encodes CASSLEGNVGYEQYF.

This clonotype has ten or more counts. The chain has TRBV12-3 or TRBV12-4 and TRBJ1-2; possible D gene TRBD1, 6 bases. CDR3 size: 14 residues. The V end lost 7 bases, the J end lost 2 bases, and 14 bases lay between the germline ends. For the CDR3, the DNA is TGTGCCAGCACCCTATACAGGGTGAACTATGGCTACACCTTC. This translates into CASTLYRVNYGYTF.

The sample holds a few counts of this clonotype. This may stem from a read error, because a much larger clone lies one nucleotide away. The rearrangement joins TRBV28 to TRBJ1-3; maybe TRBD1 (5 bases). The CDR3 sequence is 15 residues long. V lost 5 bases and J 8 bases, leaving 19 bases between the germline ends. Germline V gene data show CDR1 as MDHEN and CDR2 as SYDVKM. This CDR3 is CASSPGLLGGDTIYF. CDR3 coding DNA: TGTGCCAGCAGTCCGGGACTACTGGGCGGAGACACCATATATTTT.

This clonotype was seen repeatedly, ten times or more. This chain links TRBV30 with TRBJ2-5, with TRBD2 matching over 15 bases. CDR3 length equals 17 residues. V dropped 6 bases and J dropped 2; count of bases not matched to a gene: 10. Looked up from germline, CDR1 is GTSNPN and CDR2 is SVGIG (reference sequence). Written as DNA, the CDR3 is TGTGCCTGTTCGCCGGGACTAGCGGGGGGCTCTCAAGAGACCCAGTACTTC. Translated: CACSPGLAGGSQETQYF. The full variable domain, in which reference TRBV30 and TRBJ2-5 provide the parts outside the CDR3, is SQTIHQWPATLVQPVGSPLSLECTVEGTSNPNLYWYRQAAGRGLQLLFYSVGIGQISSEVPQNLSASRPQDRQFILSSKKLLLSDSGFYLCACSPGLAGGSQETQYFGPGTRLLVL.

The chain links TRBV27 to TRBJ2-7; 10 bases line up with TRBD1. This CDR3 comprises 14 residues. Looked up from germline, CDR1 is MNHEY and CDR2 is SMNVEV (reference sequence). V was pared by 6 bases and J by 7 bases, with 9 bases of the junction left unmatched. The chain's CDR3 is CASSLDRGAREQYF. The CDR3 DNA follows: TGTGCCAGCAGCCTGGACAGGGGGGCTAGGGAGCAGTACTTC.

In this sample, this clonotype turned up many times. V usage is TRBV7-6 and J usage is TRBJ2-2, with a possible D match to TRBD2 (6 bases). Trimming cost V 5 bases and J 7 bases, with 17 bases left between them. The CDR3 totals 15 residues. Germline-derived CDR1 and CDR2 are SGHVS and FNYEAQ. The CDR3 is CASSKDWRGDGELFF. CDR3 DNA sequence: TGTGCCAGCAGCAAAGACTGGAGGGGTGACGGGGAGCTGTTTTTT.

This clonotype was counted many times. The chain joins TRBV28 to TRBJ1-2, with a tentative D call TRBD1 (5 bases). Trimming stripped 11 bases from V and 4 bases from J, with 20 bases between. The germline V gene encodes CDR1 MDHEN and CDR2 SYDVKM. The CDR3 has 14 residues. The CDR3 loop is CAAGGGSSSYGYTF. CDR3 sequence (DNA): TGTGCCGCCGGGGGAGGCAGTTCTAGCTATGGCTACACCTTC.

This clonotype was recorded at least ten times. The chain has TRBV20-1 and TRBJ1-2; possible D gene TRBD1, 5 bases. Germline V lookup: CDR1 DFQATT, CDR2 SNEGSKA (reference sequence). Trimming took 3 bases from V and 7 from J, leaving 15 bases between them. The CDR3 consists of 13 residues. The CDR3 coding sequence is TGCAGTGCTAGTACGTCAGGGTCGAGTGGCTACACCTTC. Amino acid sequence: CSASTSGSSGYTF.

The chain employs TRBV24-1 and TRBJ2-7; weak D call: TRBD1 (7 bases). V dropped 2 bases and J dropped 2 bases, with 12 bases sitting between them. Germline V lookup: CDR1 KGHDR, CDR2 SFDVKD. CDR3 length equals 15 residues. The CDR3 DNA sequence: TGTGCCACCAGTGATTCCCAGGGGGGAACCTACGAGCAGTACTTC. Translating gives CATSDSQGGTYEQYF.

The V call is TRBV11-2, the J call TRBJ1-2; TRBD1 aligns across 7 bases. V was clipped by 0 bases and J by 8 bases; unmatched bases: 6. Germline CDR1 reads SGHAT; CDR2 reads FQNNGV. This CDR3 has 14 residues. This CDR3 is CASSLDRRQGGYTF. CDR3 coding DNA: TGTGCCAGCAGCTTAGACCGAAGACAGGGCGGCTACACCTTC.

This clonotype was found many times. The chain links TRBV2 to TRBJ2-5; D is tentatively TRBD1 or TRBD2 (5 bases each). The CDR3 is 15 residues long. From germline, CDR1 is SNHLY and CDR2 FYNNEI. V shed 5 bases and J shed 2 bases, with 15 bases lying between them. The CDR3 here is CASSPLGPGQETQYF. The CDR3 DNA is TGTGCCAGCAGTCCCCTGGGACCGGGGCAAGAGACCCAGTACTTC.

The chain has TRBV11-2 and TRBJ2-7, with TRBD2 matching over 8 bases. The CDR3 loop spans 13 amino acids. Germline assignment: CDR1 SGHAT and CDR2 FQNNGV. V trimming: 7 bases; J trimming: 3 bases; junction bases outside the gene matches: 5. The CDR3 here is CASTGGGDYEQYF. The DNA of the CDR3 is TGTGCCAGCACGGGAGGGGGAGACTACGAGCAGTACTTC.

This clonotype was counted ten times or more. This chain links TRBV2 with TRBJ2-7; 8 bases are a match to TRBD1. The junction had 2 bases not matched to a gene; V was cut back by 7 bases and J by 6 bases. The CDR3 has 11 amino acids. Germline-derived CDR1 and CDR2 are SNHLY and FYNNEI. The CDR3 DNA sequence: TGTGCCAGCACGCAGGGGGCCGAGCAGTACTTC. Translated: CASTQGAEQYF. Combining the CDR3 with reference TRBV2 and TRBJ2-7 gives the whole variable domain EPEVTQTPSHQVTQMGQEVILRCVPISNHLYFYWYRQILGQKVEFLVSFYNNEISEKSEIFDDQFSVERPDGSNFTLKIRSTKLEDSAMYFCASTQGAEQYFGPGTRLTVT.

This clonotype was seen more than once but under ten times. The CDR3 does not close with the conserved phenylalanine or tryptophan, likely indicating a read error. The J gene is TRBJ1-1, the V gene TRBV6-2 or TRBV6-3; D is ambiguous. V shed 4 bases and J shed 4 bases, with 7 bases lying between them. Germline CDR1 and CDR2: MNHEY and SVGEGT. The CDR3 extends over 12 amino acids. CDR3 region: CASSSLFTEAFS. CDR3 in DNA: TGTGCCAGCAGTTCTCTTTTCACTGAAGCTTTCTCT.

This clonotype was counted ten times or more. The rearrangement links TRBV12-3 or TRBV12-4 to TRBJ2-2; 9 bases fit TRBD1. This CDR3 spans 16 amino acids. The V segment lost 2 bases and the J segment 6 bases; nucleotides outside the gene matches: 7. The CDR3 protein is CASSLKTGGISGELFF. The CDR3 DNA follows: TGTGCCAGCAGTTTAAAGACAGGGGGTATCTCCGGGGAGCTGTTTTTT.

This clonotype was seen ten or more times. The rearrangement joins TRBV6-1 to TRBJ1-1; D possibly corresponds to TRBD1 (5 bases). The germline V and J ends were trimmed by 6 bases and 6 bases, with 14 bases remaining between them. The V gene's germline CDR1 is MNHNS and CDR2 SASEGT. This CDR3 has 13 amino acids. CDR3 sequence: CASSPMWGAEAFF. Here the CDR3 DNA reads TGTGCCAGCAGCCCGATGTGGGGGGCTGAAGCTTTCTTT.

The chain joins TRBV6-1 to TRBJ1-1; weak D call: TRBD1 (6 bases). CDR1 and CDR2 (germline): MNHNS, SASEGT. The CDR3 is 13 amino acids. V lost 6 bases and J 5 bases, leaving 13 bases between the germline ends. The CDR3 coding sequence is TGTGCCAGCAGGAACCTAGGGGGAACTGAAGCTTTCTTT. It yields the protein CASRNLGGTEAFF.

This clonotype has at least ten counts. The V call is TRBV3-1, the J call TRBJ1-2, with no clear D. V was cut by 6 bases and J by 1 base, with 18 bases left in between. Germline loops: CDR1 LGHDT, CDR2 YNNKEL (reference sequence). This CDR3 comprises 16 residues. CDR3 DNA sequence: TGTGCCAGCAGTCCAAGGTCGGCTCCCGTTAACTATGGCTACACCTTC. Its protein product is CASSPRSAPVNYGYTF.

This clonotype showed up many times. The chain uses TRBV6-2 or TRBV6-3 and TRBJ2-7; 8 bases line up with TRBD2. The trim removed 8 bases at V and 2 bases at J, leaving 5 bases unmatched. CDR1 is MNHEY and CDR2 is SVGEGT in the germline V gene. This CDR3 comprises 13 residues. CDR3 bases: TGTGCCAGCGGAGCGGGGGTTACCTACGAGCAGTACTTC. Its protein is CASGAGVTYEQYF.

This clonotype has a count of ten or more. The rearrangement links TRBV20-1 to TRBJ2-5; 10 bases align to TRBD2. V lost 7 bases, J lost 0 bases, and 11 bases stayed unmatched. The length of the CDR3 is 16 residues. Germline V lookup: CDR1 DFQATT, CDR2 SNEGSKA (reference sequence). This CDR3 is CSVVLAGAVHQETQYF. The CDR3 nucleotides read TGCAGTGTAGTTCTAGCGGGGGCTGTGCACCAAGAGACCCAGTACTTC.

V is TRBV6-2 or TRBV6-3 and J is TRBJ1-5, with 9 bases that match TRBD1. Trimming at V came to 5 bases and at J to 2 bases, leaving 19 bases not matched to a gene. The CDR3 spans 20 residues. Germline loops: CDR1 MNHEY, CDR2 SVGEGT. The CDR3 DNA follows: TGTGCCAGCAGTCCCAGAAGGGGACAGGGAAGAACCGACGGCAATCAGCCCCAGCATTTT. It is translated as CASSPRRGQGRTDGNQPQHF.

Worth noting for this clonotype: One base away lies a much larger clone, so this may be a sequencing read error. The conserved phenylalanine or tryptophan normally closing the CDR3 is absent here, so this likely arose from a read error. Here the CDR3 DNA reads TGTGCCAGCAGTTCCCGGGCCGGGGGGAGACAGCGATCGAACACTGAAGCTTTCTTA. This encodes CASSSRAGGRQRSNTEAFL. V usage is TRBV12-3 or TRBV12-4 and J usage is TRBJ1-1, with D tentatively TRBD1 (5 bases). The CDR3 is 19 residues long. Between the trimmed V and J ends, which lost 4 bases and 1 base, there was a span of 25 bases.

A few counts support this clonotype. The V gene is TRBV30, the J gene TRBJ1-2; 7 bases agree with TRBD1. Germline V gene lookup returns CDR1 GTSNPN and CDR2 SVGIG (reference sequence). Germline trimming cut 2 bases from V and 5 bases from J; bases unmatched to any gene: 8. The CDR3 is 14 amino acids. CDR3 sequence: CAWSRDSQGYGYTF. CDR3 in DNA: TGTGCCTGGAGTCGGGACAGCCAGGGGTATGGCTACACCTTC.

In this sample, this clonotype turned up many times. The CDR3 region is CASQGRYEQYF. CDR3 coding DNA: TGTGCCAGCCAAGGGCGGTACGAGCAGTACTTC. The chain is built from TRBV2 and TRBJ2-7; unclear D gene. The V gene's germline CDR1 is SNHLY and CDR2 FYNNEI. The CDR3 has 11 residues. V lost 8 bases and J 4 bases, leaving 9 bases between the germline ends.

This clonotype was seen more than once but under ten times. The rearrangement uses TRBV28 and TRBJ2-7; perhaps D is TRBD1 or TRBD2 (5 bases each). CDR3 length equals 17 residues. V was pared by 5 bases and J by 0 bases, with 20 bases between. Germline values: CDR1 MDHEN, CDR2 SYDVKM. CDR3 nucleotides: TGTGCCAGCAGTCCGTCGGGGCCAGGCCACCGCTCCTACGAGCAGTACTTC. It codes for CASSPSGPGHRSYEQYF.

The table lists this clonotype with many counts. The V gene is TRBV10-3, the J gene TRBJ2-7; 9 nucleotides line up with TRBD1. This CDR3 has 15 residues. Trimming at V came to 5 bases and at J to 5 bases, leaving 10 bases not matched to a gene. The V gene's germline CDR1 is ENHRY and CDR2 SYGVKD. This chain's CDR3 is CAISSPGQGVDEQYF. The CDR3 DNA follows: TGTGCCATCAGTTCACCGGGACAGGGTGTAGACGAGCAGTACTTC.